Detailed here is one T cell receptor beta chain. In the study's own analysis: By means of reference gene primer amplification, nucleated cell counts were estimated. Profiled with immunoSEQ multiplex PCR; TCRdb holds only in-frame clones, not every one. The DNA was the basis for D and trimming; V, J and clone size are from that table. The repertoire holds roughly 99,000 clones, with 60% to 85% as singletons. This specimen comes from a study of blood T cell repertoires in COVID-19. For the study at large: Sites across the United States, Italy and Spain contributed samples from acute and convalescent COVID-19.

The V gene end was trimmed by 6 bases and the J gene end by 0 bases; junction bases not matched to a gene: 7. There are 15 residues in the CDR3. Germline V gene sequence: CDR1 SEHNR, CDR2 FQNEAQ (reference sequence). The sequence derives from an older man with acute or convalescent COVID-19. The rearrangement uses TRBV7-9 and TRBJ1-1, with 7 bases aligning to TRBD1. Sequencing was done on a sample of peripheral blood. The CDR3 bases are TGTGCCAGCAGGCTCACAGGGGCCGTGAACACTGAAGCTTTCTTT. Translated: CASRLTGAVNTEAFF.